This T cell receptor beta chain is from a study of cytomegalovirus exposure and HLA in healthy donors (dated by TCRdb to 2015 to 2018). Some background on the complete study: According to a later analysis, one platform produced both the roughly 120 validation repertoires and the roughly 660 repertoires of the first cohort. Besides the first cohort of 666 subjects, a separate validation cohort made up of some 110 different subjects was used. The study aimed to test whether cataloging public T cell receptors could reveal signatures of past pathogen exposure. The study combined high-throughput TCR immunosequencing, statistical association of individual TCRs with disease status, and machine learning to predict cytomegalovirus infection status.

Library preparation used the immunoSEQ multiplex PCR assay. In the original analysis: A statistical classification framework was developed to diagnose cytomegalovirus status using the catalog of TCR beta chain sequences. The clones in this table, taken by TCRdb from immuneACCESS, are in-frame only. Not every clone is retained; where verified, under half of the shortfall comes from an unresolved V gene, and the cause of the rest is unknown. V, J and clone size reflect that table, while D and trimming were determined from the DNA. The sample has 60,000 to 90,000 clones on record, around 81% of them singletons. 3% of the sample goes to the ten largest clones. Turning to this clone: Its specific antigen is unknown. No per-base quality is available; no much larger clone lies one base away.

The CDR3 has 14 amino acids, counting the end cysteine and phenylalanine. The entry retains the CDR3 DNA only, 42 bases that are in frame from base 1. The CDR1 and CDR2 encoded by the germline V gene (reference sequence) are LNHDA and SQIVND. V loses 7 bases, J loses 1 base, and the germline ends lie 13 bases apart. Here is what the overall study found, with its caveats: Most TCR sequences were seen in very few donors, while some public TCRs were found in many individuals. A later analysis found that TCRs clustered in the first cohort also tended to co-occur in the roughly 120 validation repertoires, with 94% of cluster scores above 0. All 110 or so repertoires were used to score co-occurrence in the validation cohort in a later analysis, because that analysis had no HLA typing for the cohort. Cytomegalovirus status was reported to be diagnosed by the classifier with high specificity and sensitivity in both the original and validation cohorts. A few of the identified cytomegalovirus-associated TCR beta chains were confirmed in vitro to be specific for cytomegalovirus antigens. According to the authors, the approach could potentially be generalized to other disease states and immunological phenotypes. The study gave a list of about 160 TCR beta chains associated with cytomegalovirus.

Separate from the roughly 630-subject first cohort, the validation cohort of about 110 subjects was the group to which the donors belonged. The V and J segments used are TRBV19 and TRBJ1-1, with the identity of the D gene unclear. This sequence originates from a man aged 25-40 years in good health and CMV-seronegative. The specimen sequenced was PBMCs. The DNA sequence is TGTGCCAGTATCAACCCCTACCCGAACACTGAAGCTTTCTTT. Translated, it reads CASINPYPNTEAFF.